This TCR beta chain is drawn from a study of blood T cells in healthy people across ages. The authors ran a second PCR of 7 to 11 cycles using a sample-barcoded 5' primer and a J-beta primer mix. Using its own MiXCR run on the 5' RACE reads, TCRdb lists one record per CDR3 protein. Of about 930,000 distinct CDR3 sequences listed, almost 30% are singletons. V shed 1 base, J shed 7 bases, and the junction held 4 bases outside the gene matches. This CDR3 is built from 14 residues. This clonotype was recorded a few times. These same records also appear under a second study, on T cells of mothers and their children. That source reports: Researchers report slightly higher, though non-significant, overlap in related mother-child pairs than in unrelated pairs.

The receptor was isolated from a woman aged 40 to 50 in good health. Sequences were obtained from blood. This sequence joins TRBV12-3 or TRBV12-4 and TRBJ1-2; 9 positions agree with TRBD1. DNA for the CDR3: TGTGCCAGCAGTTTAGGCACAGGGGGCGGTGGCTACACCTTC. Residues: CASSLGTGGGGYTF.